The clone carrying this T cell receptor (beta chain) was seen only once. Its antigen remains unknown. At the DNA level, this CDR3 is encoded by other sequences in the same sample as well. Terminally differentiated effector memory CD45RA+ cells were excluded by CCR7 positive selection of CD45RO-negative cells. Donors were Caucasian adults residing in Nashville, Tennessee, USA. The entry originates in a study of shared clonotypes between healthy human individuals. Study details: The donors, a couple of women and three men, were aged 18 to 49.

Here immunoSEQ multiplex PCR was the method, and the copy in TCRdb shows in-frame clones only, minus some. The data hold about 2 million clones, with about 95% observed a single time. The study, taken as a whole, reports: Few donors restricted represented genetic and exposure-history diversity.

The V end was cut by 0 bases, the J end by 7 bases, with 13 bases between. CDR1 and CDR2 (germline): LGHNA, YNFKEQ. The CDR3 has 14 amino acids. The sample consisted of naive CD8+ T cells sorted from blood. The TCR was taken from a man aged 18 to 29 in good health. The gene calls are TRBV4-2 and TRBJ2-7; D perhaps matches TRBD2 (5 bases). In nucleotides, the CDR3 is TGTGCCAGCAGCCAAGAAGTGGGAACGGGAGAGCAGTACTTC. Translating gives CASSQEVGTGEQYF.